The 25 T cell receptor beta chains in this list originate from one sample, sequenced in a study of beta chain features in type 1 diabetes. Their target antigens are unknown. The entirety of the isolated RNA underwent reverse transcription, so expressed TCRB transcripts were sequenced. Measured with immunoSEQ multiplex PCR; TCRdb has only the in-frame clones, and not every one. The sample comprises some 200,000 clones, roughly 16% of which are singletons, and 0.085% rests with the top ten. Study results and caveats: Across all four CD4+ subsets, people with type 1 diabetes showed modestly shorter TCRB CDR3s.

Sequencing was carried out using naive CD4+ T cells from blood. The receptors originated from a man aged 25-45 years with type 1 diabetes.

This chain links TRBV29-1 with TRBJ1-4, with D maybe TRBD1 (5 bases). The germline V gene encodes CDR1 SQVTM and CDR2 ANQGSEA. The CDR3 spans 12 residues. CDR3 amino acids: CTAGLSNEKLFF. The CDR3 DNA sequence: TGCACCGCGGGGCTGTCTAATGAAAAACTGTTTTTT.

This clone was detected a few times. V usage is TRBV30 and J usage is TRBJ2-2, with D unresolved. V shed 0 bases and J shed 6 bases, with 5 bases lying between them. This CDR3 has 12 residues. Germline V gives CDR1 GTSNPN, CDR2 SVGIG (reference sequence). The CDR3 coding sequence is TGTGCCTGGAGTGTGGTTCCCGGGGAGCTGTTTTTT. As protein: CAWSVVPGELFF.

This clone has more than one count but fewer than ten. The chain uses TRBV16 and TRBJ1-4; D is undetermined. The CDR3 is made up of 13 amino acids. Germline CDR1 reads KGHSY; CDR2 reads FQNENV. Trimming stripped 0 bases from V and 8 bases from J, with 7 bases between. CDR3 sequence: CASSQSVGEKLFF. The CDR3 DNA follows: TGTGCCAGCAGCCAATCTGTAGGCGAAAAACTGTTTTTT. The full variable domain, its missing parts supplied by reference TRBV16 and TRBJ1-4, is GEEVAQTPKHLVRGEGQKAKLYCAPIKGHSYVFWYQQVLKNEFKFLISFQNENVFDETGMPKERFSAKCLPNSPCSLEIQATKLEDSAVYFCASSQSVGEKLFFGSGTQLSVL.

In this sample, this clone turned up once. This chain's CDR3 is CSATGTGGYEQYF. CDR3 DNA: TGCAGCGCGACCGGGACGGGGGGTTACGAGCAGTACTTC. The chain employs TRBV29-1 and TRBJ2-7; 7 nucleotides line up with TRBD2. Germline CDR1 SQVTM, CDR2 ANQGSEA. CDR3 length equals 13 residues. V was clipped by 7 bases and J by 4 bases; unmatched bases: 10.

This clone occurred once. The chain joins TRBV29-1 to TRBJ2-7, with 12 bases that match TRBD2. The V and J ends lost 4 bases and 5 bases, in that order; junction bases with no gene match: 15. The CDR3 is 17 amino acids. The V gene's germline CDR1 is SQVTM and CDR2 ANQGSEA. As DNA, the CDR3 is TGCAGCGTTGTGACAGGGGGCCGACTAGCGGGAGCCAACGAGCAGTACTTC. Its translation is CSVVTGGRLAGANEQYF.

The CDR3 region has the DNA TGTGCCAGCAGTCGCCCCGGGACGCCTGGCTTGGGCATTCAGTACTTC. Residues: CASSRPGTPGLGIQYF. The V call is TRBV27, the J call TRBJ2-4; D possibly uses TRBD1 or TRBD2 (5 bases each). Germline CDR1 is MNHEY and CDR2 is SMNVEV (reference sequence). Between the trimmed V and J ends, which lost 5 bases and 9 bases, there was a span of 23 bases. The CDR3 is made up of 16 amino acids.

The chain uses TRBV6-6 and TRBJ2-2, with D uncertain. The CDR3 has 12 residues. Germline lookup yields CDR1 MNHNY and CDR2 SVGAGI (reference sequence). V shed 10 bases and J shed 6 bases, with 12 bases lying between them. As DNA, the CDR3 is TGTGCCACCTCCGTACCGGCCGGGGAGCTGTTTTTT. Its translation: CATSVPAGELFF.

This clone was observed a few times. The J gene is TRBJ2-1, the V gene TRBV7-6, with D possibly TRBD1 on 6 matching bases. The germline CDR1 and CDR2 sequences are SGHVS and FNYEAQ. V dropped 7 bases and J dropped 6 bases, with 22 bases sitting between them. This CDR3 contains 16 residues. The CDR3 nucleotides are TGTGCCAGCACTTTAGGGTGGCAGGGGAAAGGCAATGAGCAGTTCTTC. Amino acid sequence: CASTLGWQGKGNEQFF.

This sequence joins TRBV5-4 and TRBJ2-2; D ambiguous. The germline gives CDR1 SGHNT, CDR2 YYREEE (reference sequence). V was clipped by 1 base and J by 2 bases, with 6 bases between them. The CDR3 has 14 amino acids. This CDR3 is CASSLYGNTGELFF. In DNA, the CDR3 is TGTGCCAGCAGCTTGTACGGTAACACCGGGGAGCTGTTTTTT.

The chain employs TRBV29-1 and TRBJ2-1; D call uncertain. Germline V gene lookup returns CDR1 SQVTM and CDR2 ANQGSEA. The V end lost 5 bases, the J end lost 8 bases, and 7 bases lay between the germline ends. The CDR3 extends over 10 amino acids. CDR3 residues: CSVRSYEQFF. The DNA of the CDR3 is TGCAGCGTTAGGTCGTATGAGCAGTTCTTC.

The V gene is TRBV20-1, the J gene TRBJ1-1; D gene unclear. Germline V CDR1 and CDR2: DFQATT, SNEGSKA (reference sequence). V lost 3 bases to trimming and J lost 5 bases, with 7 bases between them. The CDR3 is 11 residues long. CDR3 bases: TGCAGTGCTAGGTCACGGACTGAAGCTTTCTTT. Amino acid sequence: CSARSRTEAFF.

This chain uses TRBV2 with TRBJ1-2; D unclear. Germline-derived CDR1 and CDR2 are SNHLY and FYNNEI. Trimming pared 3 bases from V and 8 bases from J, leaving 7 bases between. This CDR3 has 11 residues. The CDR3 DNA follows: TGTGCCAGCAGTGATATGGGCGGCTACACCTTC. Protein product: CASSDMGGYTF.

This sequence joins TRBV7-2 and TRBJ2-6; no clear D gene. V was clipped by 2 bases and J by 0 bases, with 5 bases between them. Germline V gene sequence: CDR1 SGHTA, CDR2 FQGNSA. This CDR3 contains 15 residues. CDR3 in amino acids: CASSLYHSGANVLTF. The CDR3 bases are TGTGCCAGCAGCTTATACCACTCTGGGGCCAACGTCCTGACTTTC.

This clone has more than one count but fewer than ten. The J gene is TRBJ2-1, the V gene TRBV28; D may be TRBD2 (5 bases). V dropped 6 bases and J dropped 4 bases, with 19 bases sitting between them. Germline CDR1 MDHEN, CDR2 SYDVKM. This CDR3 spans 16 amino acids. CDR3 DNA sequence: TGTGCCAGCAGCCCTAACCGAGGGCCTAAGTACAATGAGCAGTTCTTC. Translated, it gives CASSPNRGPKYNEQFF.

The chain uses TRBV7-2 and TRBJ1-5, with D possibly matching TRBD1 (5 bases). The germline V gene encodes CDR1 SGHTA and CDR2 FQGNSA. V lost 2 bases to trimming and J lost 4 bases, with 12 bases between them. This CDR3 has 15 residues. The CDR3 region has the DNA TGTGCCAGCAGCTTATCAGGGTGGGGAAATCAGCCCCAGCATTTT. It specifies CASSLSGWGNQPQHF.

In this sample, this clone turned up once. The rearrangement links TRBV6-5 to TRBJ2-1; D might be TRBD2 (6 bases). This CDR3 region has 15 residues. V shed 7 bases and J shed 7 bases, with 20 bases lying between them. CDR1 is MNHEY and CDR2 is SVGAGI in the germline V gene. The CDR3 reads CASKSSRDWTNEQFF. CDR3 DNA sequence: TGTGCCAGCAAATCCTCCCGGGACTGGACAAATGAGCAGTTCTTC.

There are a few counts of this clone. The rearrangement uses TRBV30 and TRBJ2-7; 13 bases are shared with TRBD2. Germline trimming cut 0 bases from V and 6 bases from J; bases unmatched to any gene: 5. The germline V gene encodes CDR1 GTSNPN and CDR2 SVGIG (reference sequence). The CDR3 runs to 15 residues. The CDR3 DNA follows: TGTGCCTGGAGTGTATCGCGACTAGCGGGAGGCGAGCAGTACTTC. This codes for CAWSVSRLAGGEQYF.

V gene TRBV28 combines with J gene TRBJ2-3; D is unresolved. The CDR3 contains 15 residues. CDR1 and CDR2 from the germline V gene are MDHEN and SYDVKM. V shed 5 bases and J shed 1 base, with 13 bases lying between them. The CDR3 region has the DNA TGTGCCAGCAGTCCGGACCTAACCGGCACAGATACGCAGTATTTT. This gives the protein CASSPDLTGTDTQYF.

CDR3 protein: CASSLDRSPYNEQFF. DNA for the CDR3: TGTGCCAGCAGCTTAGACCGCTCGCCCTACAATGAGCAGTTCTTC. This chain uses TRBV7-9 with TRBJ2-1; unclear D gene. Germline V CDR1 and CDR2: SEHNR, FQNEAQ (reference sequence). The CDR3 has 15 amino acids. V was shortened by 1 base and J by 2 bases, with 9 bases between the two germline ends.

V is TRBV28 and J is TRBJ2-5; unclear D gene. The germline gives CDR1 MDHEN, CDR2 SYDVKM. V lost 5 bases to trimming and J lost 5 bases, with 12 bases between them. CDR3 size: 13 residues. The CDR3 DNA reads as TGTGCCAGCAGTCCGCCGGACGGGGAGACCCAGTACTTC. Amino acid sequence: CASSPPDGETQYF.

The chain combines TRBV15 with TRBJ2-5; 8 positions agree with TRBD2. Germline CDR1 LNHNV, CDR2 YYDKDF (reference sequence). Trimming took 5 bases from V and 5 from J; bases not matched to a gene: 10. CDR3 length: 15 residues. CDR3 DNA sequence: TGTGCCACCAGCCGTACACAGCGGGAGTTTGAGACCCAGTACTTC. This gives the protein CATSRTQREFETQYF.

The chain joins TRBV7-9 to TRBJ2-7; D ambiguous. Germline CDR1 reads SEHNR; CDR2 reads FQNEAQ (reference sequence). This CDR3 contains 14 residues. Trimming stripped 3 bases from V and 2 bases from J, with 11 bases between. This chain's CDR3 is CASSLSSPPYEQYF. As DNA, the CDR3 is TGTGCCAGCAGCTTGTCTAGTCCTCCCTACGAGCAGTACTTC. Full variable domain (outside the CDR3, taken from reference TRBV7-9 and TRBJ2-7): DTGVSQNPRHKITKRGQNVTFRCDPISEHNRLYWYRQTLGQGPEFLTYFQNEAQLEKSRLLSDRFSAERPKGSFSTLEIQRTEQGDSAMYLCASSLSSPPYEQYFGPGTRLTVT.

The chain employs TRBV28 and TRBJ2-1; 10 bases line up with TRBD2. V shed 7 bases, J shed 7 bases, and the junction held 10 bases outside the gene matches. From germline, CDR1 is MDHEN and CDR2 SYDVKM. This CDR3 spans 15 amino acids. The CDR3 reads CASTPAGGRVNEQFF. In nucleotides, the CDR3 is TGTGCCAGCACCCCAGCGGGAGGGCGAGTGAATGAGCAGTTCTTC.

The rearrangement links TRBV29-1 to TRBJ1-5; 7 positions match TRBD1. The ends lost 0 bases at V and 5 bases at J; junction bases unmatched: 1. Germline-derived CDR1 and CDR2 are SQVTM and ANQGSEA. The CDR3 is 13 amino acids. The DNA of the CDR3 is TGCAGCGTTGAAGATGACAGGGATCAGCCCCAGCATTTT. It is translated as CSVEDDRDQPQHF.

The J gene is TRBJ2-7, the V gene TRBV11-2, with 9 positions matching TRBD2. CDR3 length: 15 amino acids. J was trimmed by 3 bases and V by 2 bases; bases with no gene match: 5. In germline, CDR1 is SGHAT, CDR2 FQNNGV. CDR3 bases: TGTGCCAGCAGCTTATATGAGACTAGCGGCTACGAGCAGTACTTC. It specifies CASSLYETSGYEQYF. The full variable domain, in which reference TRBV11-2 and TRBJ2-7 provide the parts outside the CDR3, is EAGVAQSPRYKIIEKRQSVAFWCNPISGHATLYWYQQILGQGPKLLIQFQNNGVVDDSQLPKDRFSAERLKGVDSTLKIQPAKLEDSAVYLCASSLYETSGYEQYFGPGTRLTVT.